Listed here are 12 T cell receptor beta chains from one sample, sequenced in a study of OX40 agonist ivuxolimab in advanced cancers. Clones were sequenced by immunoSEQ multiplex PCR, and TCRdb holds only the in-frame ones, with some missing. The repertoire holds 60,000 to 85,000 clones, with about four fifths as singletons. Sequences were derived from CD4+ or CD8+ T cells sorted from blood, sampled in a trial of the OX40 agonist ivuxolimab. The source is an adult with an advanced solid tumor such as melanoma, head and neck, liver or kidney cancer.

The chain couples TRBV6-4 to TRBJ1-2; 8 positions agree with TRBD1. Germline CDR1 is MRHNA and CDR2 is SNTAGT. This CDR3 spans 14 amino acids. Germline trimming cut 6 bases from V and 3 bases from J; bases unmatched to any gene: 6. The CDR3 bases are TGTGCCAGCAGGAAGACAGGGGAGGACTATGGCTACACCTTC. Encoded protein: CASRKTGEDYGYTF.

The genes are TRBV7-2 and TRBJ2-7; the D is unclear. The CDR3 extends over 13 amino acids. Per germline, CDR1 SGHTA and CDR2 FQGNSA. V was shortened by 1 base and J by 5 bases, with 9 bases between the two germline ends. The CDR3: CASSLELINEQYF. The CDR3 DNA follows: TGTGCCAGCAGCTTAGAACTTATAAACGAGCAGTACTTC. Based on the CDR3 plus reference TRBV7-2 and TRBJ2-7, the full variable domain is GAGVSQSPSNKVTEKGKDVELRCDPISGHTALYWYRQSLGQGLEFLIYFQGNSAPDKSGLPSDRFSAERTGGSVSTLTIQRTQQEDSAVYLCASSLELINEQYFGPGTRLTVT.

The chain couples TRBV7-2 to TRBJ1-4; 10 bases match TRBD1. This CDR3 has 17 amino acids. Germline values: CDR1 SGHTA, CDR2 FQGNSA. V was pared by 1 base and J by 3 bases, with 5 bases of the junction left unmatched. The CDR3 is CASSLVGTGAANEKLFF. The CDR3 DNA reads TGTGCCAGCAGCTTAGTAGGGACAGGGGCAGCTAATGAAAAACTGTTTTTT.

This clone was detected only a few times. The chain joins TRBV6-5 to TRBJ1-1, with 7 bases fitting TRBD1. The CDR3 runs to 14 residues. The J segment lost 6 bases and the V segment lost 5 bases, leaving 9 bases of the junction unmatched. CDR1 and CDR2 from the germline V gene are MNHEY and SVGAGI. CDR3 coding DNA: TGTGCCAGCAGTCGACAGGGCCAGTTGGCTGAAGCTTTCTTT. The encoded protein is CASSRQGQLAEAFF.

In nucleotides, the CDR3 is TGTGCCAGCAGCAGGACAGGGACAAACTATGGCTACACCTTC. Translating gives CASSRTGTNYGYTF. The chain joins TRBV6-5 to TRBJ1-2, with TRBD1 identical over 8 bases. The CDR3 length is 14 residues. The V segment lost 6 bases and the J segment 2 bases; nucleotides outside the gene matches: 5. Germline assignment: CDR1 MNHEY and CDR2 SVGAGI.

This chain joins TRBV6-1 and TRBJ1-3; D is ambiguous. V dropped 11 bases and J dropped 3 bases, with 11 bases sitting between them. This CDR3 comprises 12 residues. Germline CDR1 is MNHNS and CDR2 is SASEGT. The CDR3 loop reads CASMRVGNTIYF. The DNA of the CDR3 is TGTGCCTCAATGCGGGTTGGAAACACCATATATTTT.

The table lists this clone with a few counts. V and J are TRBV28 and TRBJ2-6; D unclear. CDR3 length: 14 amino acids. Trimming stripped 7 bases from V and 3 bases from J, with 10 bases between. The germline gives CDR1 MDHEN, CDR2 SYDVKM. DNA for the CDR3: TGTGCCAGCACGTCGGCTGGTGGGGCCAACGTCCTGACTTTC. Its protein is CASTSAGGANVLTF.

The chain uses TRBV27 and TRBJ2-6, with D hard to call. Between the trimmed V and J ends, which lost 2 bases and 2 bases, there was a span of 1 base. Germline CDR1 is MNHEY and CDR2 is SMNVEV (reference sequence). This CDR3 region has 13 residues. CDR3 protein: CASSLTGANVLTF. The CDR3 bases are TGTGCCAGCAGTTTAACTGGGGCCAACGTCCTGACTTTC.

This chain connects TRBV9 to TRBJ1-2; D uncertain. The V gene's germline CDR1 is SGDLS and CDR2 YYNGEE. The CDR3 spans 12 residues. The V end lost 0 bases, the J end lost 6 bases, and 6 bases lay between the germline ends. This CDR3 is CASSVGYDGYTF. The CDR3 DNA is TGTGCCAGCAGCGTAGGATATGATGGCTACACCTTC.

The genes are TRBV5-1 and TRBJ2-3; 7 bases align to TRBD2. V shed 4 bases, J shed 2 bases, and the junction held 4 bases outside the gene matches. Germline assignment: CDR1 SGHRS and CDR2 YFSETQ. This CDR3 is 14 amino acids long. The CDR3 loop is CASSVGGNTDTQYF. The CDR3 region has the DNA TGCGCCAGCAGCGTCGGGGGGAACACAGATACGCAGTATTTT.

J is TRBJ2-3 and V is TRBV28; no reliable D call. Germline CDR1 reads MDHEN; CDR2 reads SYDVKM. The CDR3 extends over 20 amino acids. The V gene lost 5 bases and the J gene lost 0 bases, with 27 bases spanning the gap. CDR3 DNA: TGTGCCAGCAGTACACCCAACTTAGCACCAAACGGTACTAGCACAGATACGCAGTATTTT. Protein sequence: CASSTPNLAPNGTSTDTQYF.

The CDR3 DNA follows: TGCAGTGCTACTAACAATTATGGCTACACCTTC. Its translation is CSATNNYGYTF. The chain has TRBV20-1 and TRBJ1-2; D gene ambiguous. Germline V gene lookup returns CDR1 DFQATT and CDR2 SNEGSKA (reference sequence). The V and J ends lost 4 bases and 5 bases respectively, with 8 bases between them. This CDR3 region has 11 residues.